The T cell receptor (beta chain) under discussion was sequenced for a study of siplizumab effects on memory and regulatory T cells. Germline CDR1 is MNHEY and CDR2 is SMNVEV (reference sequence). This CDR3 contains 16 residues. The ends lost 8 bases at V and 0 bases at J; junction bases unmatched: 12. The method was immunoSEQ multiplex PCR; TCRdb's version includes in-frame clones alone and lacks a portion of them. Of some 75,000 clones listed, about 92% were seen once; the top ten hold over 4%. The TCR was taken from a human donor in good health. The material sequenced was CD8+ T cells sorted from blood. This chain links TRBV27 with TRBJ1-1, with TRBD1 matching over 7 bases. This chain's CDR3 is CASGEGGLTMNTEAFF. The DNA of the CDR3 is TGTGCCAGCGGAGAAGGGGGCCTTACTATGAACACTGAAGCTTTCTTT.